This T cell receptor (beta chain) was sequenced during a study of blood T cells in healthy people across ages. This clonotype came up a few times. No DNA is shown, since the ends of the CDR3 on it are uncertain; the CDR3 is the one TCRdb lists. The CDR3 region is 13 residues in length, termini included. CDR1 SQVTM and CDR2 ANQGSEA come from the germline V gene. A sample-barcoded 5' primer and a J-beta primer mix were used in a second PCR of roughly 7 to 11 cycles. Each of the samples gave a minimum of 3 million paired-end reads that contained CDR3. TCRdb itself ran the 5' RACE reads through MiXCR, one entry per CDR3 protein. This sample carries around 1,500,000 distinct CDR3 sequences, under 30% of them seen once, and the ten largest clones take more than 6%. Each sample had at least 7 million PBMCs isolated. The total RNA that was extracted per sample amounted to at least 5.5 micrograms.

The sample was blood. The chain recombines TRBV29-1 with TRBJ1-6. The clonotype was recovered from a woman aged 25 to 39 in good health. CDR3 region: CSVGEGIGSPPHF.